This TCR beta chain was profiled in a study of blood T cell repertoires in COVID-19. The wider study: Acute and convalescent COVID-19 specimens originated in the United States, Italy and Spain.

Profiling relied on immunoSEQ multiplex PCR, and the TCRdb table lists in-frame clones only, not all of them. The table includes roughly 180,000 clones, around four fifths detected once. Germline V gene data show CDR1 as SGHDT and CDR2 as YYEEEE. The CDR3 is 19 amino acids. V shed 6 bases, J shed 0 bases, and the junction held 15 bases outside the gene matches. The TCR sequence derives from a woman in her fifties or sixties in a cohort exposed to, infected with or recovered from COVID-19 (not recorded which). The sequenced sample was PBMCs or T cells enriched from blood (not recorded which). V and J are TRBV5-6 and TRBJ2-6; TRBD2 matches at 7 bases. The CDR3 region is CASNHPPGGTHSGANVLTF. The CDR3 DNA follows: TGTGCCAGCAACCATCCCCCCGGGGGGACCCACTCTGGGGCCAACGTCCTGACTTTC. Based on the CDR3 plus reference TRBV5-6 and TRBJ2-6, the full variable domain is DAGVTQSPTHLIKTRGQQVTLRCSPKSGHDTVSWYQQALGQGPQFIFQYYEEEERQRGNFPDRFSGHQFPNYSSELNVNALLLGDSALYLCASNHPPGGTHSGANVLTFGAGSRLTVL.